What follows are 8 T cell receptor beta chains derived from one specimen sequenced in a study of T cell responses to AZD1222 COVID-19 vaccine. Clones were read by immunoSEQ multiplex PCR, and TCRdb kept only the in-frame ones, dropping some. The sample has around 180,000 clones; 87% are singletons. Sequencing used peripheral blood, obtained on day 0 of AZD1222 vaccination. Receptors originate from an adult in good health.

By proportion, this clone is medium-sized. The chain carries TRBV14 and TRBJ1-1; tentatively, D is TRBD1 (6 bases). V lost 1 base and J lost 0, with 9 bases in between. This CDR3 region has 15 residues. Germline lookup yields CDR1 SGHDN and CDR2 FVKESK. Here the CDR3 reads CASSQAGALNTEAFF. The DNA for the CDR3 is TGTGCCAGCAGCCAAGCGGGGGCCCTGAACACTGAAGCTTTCTTT. Full variable domain (rest looked up from reference TRBV14 and TRBJ1-1): EAGVTQFPSHSVIEKGQTVTLRCDPISGHDNLYWYRRVMGKEIKFLLHFVKESKQDESGMPNNRFLAERTGGTYSTLKVQPAELEDSGVYFCASSQAGALNTEAFFGQGTRLTVV.

This clone was picked up a small number of times. The genes are TRBV4-1 and TRBJ2-1, with 9 nucleotides matching TRBD2. Germline assignment: CDR1 MGHRA and CDR2 YSYEKL. The CDR3 is 17 residues long. J was trimmed by 3 bases and V by 0 bases; bases with no gene match: 6. The CDR3, as DNA: TGCGCCAGCAGCCAAGATGTTATAGCGGGGGTCTACAATGAGCAGTTCTTC. This gives the protein CASSQDVIAGVYNEQFF.

The rearrangement links TRBV6-1 to TRBJ1-1; possible D gene TRBD1, 5 bases. Trimming took off 4 bases at V and 1 base at J, with 16 bases between the two ends. The CDR3 covers 16 residues. In germline, CDR1 is MNHNS, CDR2 SASEGT. As DNA, the CDR3 is TGTGCCAGCAGTGTTTCCAGTAGGCAGGGGAACACTGAAGCTTTCTTT. Its translation: CASSVSSRQGNTEAFF.

The genes are TRBV5-1 and TRBJ2-1; the D call may be TRBD1 or TRBD2 (6 bases each). V was clipped by 6 bases and J by 5 bases, with 9 bases between them. Germline lookup yields CDR1 SGHRS and CDR2 YFSETQ. The CDR3 runs 12 residues. The CDR3, as DNA: TGCGCCAGCAAGGGGGGAAACAATGAGCAGTTCTTC. Its protein is CASKGGNNEQFF.

The rearrangement links TRBV6-2 or TRBV6-3 to TRBJ2-7; TRBD1 matches 8 bases. The CDR3 has 15 amino acids. Per germline, CDR1 MNHEY and CDR2 SVGEGT. V lost 5 bases and J lost 0; bases outside the gene matches: 6. CDR3 sequence reads: CASSSRDRSSYEQYF. DNA for the CDR3: TGTGCCAGCAGTAGCCGGGACAGGAGCTCCTACGAGCAGTACTTC.

This clone showed up just a few times. The chain recombines TRBV6-5 with TRBJ1-5; 7 bases line up with TRBD1. The CDR3 runs to 14 residues. Germline V gene data show CDR1 as MNHEY and CDR2 as SVGAGI. V was pared by 8 bases and J by 4 bases, with 8 bases of the junction left unmatched. The CDR3, as DNA: TGTGCCAGCCGCCGGGACAGTCTTAATCAGCCCCAGCATTTT. It codes for CASRRDSLNQPQHF.

The CDR3 is CSASSAGGEKLFF. CDR3 DNA sequence: TGCAGTGCTAGTTCAGCGGGAGGTGAAAAACTGTTTTTT. The chain recombines TRBV20-1 with TRBJ1-4; D call uncertain. The V end was cut by 3 bases, the J end by 7 bases, with 12 bases between. The germline V gene encodes CDR1 DFQATT and CDR2 SNEGSKA (reference sequence). The CDR3 covers 13 residues.

V gene TRBV2 combines with J gene TRBJ2-7, with D perhaps TRBD2 (6 bases). Germline V gene data show CDR1 as SNHLY and CDR2 as FYNNEI. V lost 5 bases and J 4 bases, leaving 12 bases between the germline ends. The length of the CDR3 is 13 residues. DNA for the CDR3: TGTGCCAGCAGTCCGGGAGTCAGGTACGAGCAGTACTTC. Translation gives CASSPGVRYEQYF.